This T cell receptor (beta chain) originates from a study of blood T cell repertoires in COVID-19. The overall study: The origin of the acute and convalescent COVID-19 samples was the United States, Italy and Spain.

As handled by the study authors: Reference gene primer amplification gave estimated nucleated cell counts. This table comes from immunoSEQ multiplex PCR, and its TCRdb copy is limited to in-frame clones, with some not included. V and J calls plus clone size are reproduced from that table; the DNA served to infer D and trimming. The sample holds more than 300,000 clones; approximately 90% are singletons and the top ten take 1.2%. The sequencing input was PBMCs or T cells enriched from blood (not recorded which). The clonotype comes from a woman younger than 35 who had recovered from COVID-19.

The CDR3 DNA follows: TGTGCTAGTGGCCCTGGGGGCGGGGGGGTTTACAATGAGCAGTTCTTC. Residues: CASGPGGGGVYNEQFF. The chain employs TRBV12-5 and TRBJ2-1; 9 positions agree with TRBD2. Germline lookup yields CDR1 LGHNT and CDR2 FRNRAP. V was clipped by 6 bases and J by 4 bases; unmatched bases: 10. CDR3 length equals 16 residues.